This passage covers 20 T cell receptor beta chains from one sample sequenced in a study of blood T cell repertoires in COVID-19. The method was immunoSEQ multiplex PCR; TCRdb's version includes in-frame clones alone and lacks a portion of them. Altogether 250,000 to 400,000 clones are present, 88% being singletons, with the ten largest covering 1.6%. Sample: peripheral blood. The receptor source for this set is a woman in her 30s with COVID-19, enrolled during active disease.

Note on this clone: The sample has other DNA sequences that encode this CDR3 too. The chain joins TRBV12-3 or TRBV12-4 to TRBJ1-1; the D is unclear. Trimming took 2 bases from V and 2 from J, leaving 6 bases between them. The CDR3 loop spans 13 amino acids. DNA of the CDR3: TGTGCCAGCAGTTTAAGAGGAAACACTGAAGCTTTCTTT. It is translated as CASSLRGNTEAFF.

This chain connects TRBV3-1 (or the pseudogene TRBV3-2) to TRBJ2-2, with D possibly matching TRBD1 (6 bases). This CDR3 region has 17 residues. Looked up from germline, CDR1 is LGHDT and CDR2 is YNNKEL (reference sequence). Between the trimmed V and J ends, which lost 3 bases and 4 bases, there was a span of 18 bases. CDR3 DNA sequence: TGTGCCAGCAGCCATTTGAAGGCCAGGGGAATCACCGGGGAGCTGTTTTTT. Amino acid sequence: CASSHLKARGITGELFF.

As to this clone: The same CDR3 is also encoded by other DNA sequences in this sample. The rearrangement links TRBV5-1 to TRBJ2-1; weak D call: TRBD2 (6 bases). Germline CDR1 SGHRS, CDR2 YFSETQ. The CDR3 is 16 residues long. V lost 0 bases, J lost 3 bases, and 13 bases lay in between. CDR3 sequence reads: CASSLDTGGSYNEQFF. In DNA, the CDR3 is TGCGCCAGCAGCTTGGATACCGGGGGTAGCTACAATGAGCAGTTCTTC.

The V gene is TRBV19, the J gene TRBJ1-5; D unresolved. CDR1 and CDR2 from the germline V gene are LNHDA and SQIVND (reference sequence). The CDR3 has 15 amino acids. The V end was cut by 2 bases, the J end by 7 bases, with 15 bases between. The CDR3 region is CASSIPGTAGQPQHF. The CDR3 bases are TGTGCCAGTAGTATACCAGGTACCGCTGGGCAGCCCCAGCATTTT.

V is TRBV5-4 and J is TRBJ1-2, with 7 bases aligning to TRBD1. The CDR3 is made up of 14 amino acids. Germline CDR1 SGHNT, CDR2 YYREEE (reference sequence). Trimming at V came to 3 bases and at J to 5 bases, leaving 7 bases not matched to a gene. This chain's CDR3 is CASSSYRGEYGYTF. The CDR3, as DNA: TGTGCCAGCAGCTCGTACAGGGGAGAATATGGCTACACCTTC.

CDR3 region: CASSGALFIEQFF. CDR3 DNA: TGTGCCAGCAGTGGGGCCCTCTTTATTGAGCAGTTCTTC. The chain links TRBV12-3 or TRBV12-4 to TRBJ2-1, with TRBD1 as a possible D gene (5 bases). This CDR3 is built from 13 residues. Trimming stripped 5 bases from V and 9 bases from J, with 14 bases between.

CDR3 sequence reads: CASKSTGTPNTEAFF. In DNA form, the CDR3 reads TGTGCCAGCAAAAGCACCGGGACACCGAACACTGAAGCTTTCTTT. The chain uses TRBV7-2 and TRBJ1-1; D might be TRBD1 (6 bases). The CDR3 is 15 amino acids. Germline V CDR1 and CDR2: SGHTA, FQGNSA. Trimming pared 7 bases from V and 1 base from J, leaving 16 bases between.

For this clone: Different DNA sequences within this sample yield the same CDR3. This sequence joins TRBV20-1 and TRBJ1-1; D remains unclear. Germline V CDR1 and CDR2: DFQATT, SNEGSKA (reference sequence). V lost 2 bases to trimming and J lost 1 base, with 2 bases between them. This CDR3 has 11 amino acids. The chain's CDR3 is CSARRNTEAFF. CDR3 sequence (DNA): TGCAGTGCTAGACGGAACACTGAAGCTTTCTTT.

V usage is TRBV6-4 and J usage is TRBJ2-2; possibly TRBD2 for D (7 bases). Germline V gene lookup returns CDR1 MRHNA and CDR2 SNTAGT. The V and J ends lost 6 bases and 3 bases respectively, with 11 bases between them. The CDR3 sequence is 14 residues long. CDR3 amino acids: CASSRGADTGELFF. DNA of the CDR3: TGTGCCAGCAGCCGGGGGGCGGACACCGGGGAGCTGTTTTTT.

This chain links TRBV12-5 with TRBJ1-2, with D hard to call. There are 13 residues in the CDR3. Germline V gene data show CDR1 as LGHNT and CDR2 as FRNRAP. The V gene lost 3 bases and the J gene lost 4 bases, with 9 bases spanning the gap. The CDR3 sequence: CASGFGVPYGYTF. The CDR3 nucleotides are TGTGCTAGTGGTTTTGGAGTTCCCTATGGCTACACCTTC.

The chain recombines TRBV10-3 with TRBJ2-5; TRBD1 agrees at 7 bases. Germline V lookup: CDR1 ENHRY, CDR2 SYGVKD. The V gene end was trimmed by 5 bases and the J gene end by 3 bases; junction bases not matched to a gene: 3. This CDR3 has 13 residues. CDR3 coding DNA: TGTGCCATCAGTCCCGGGACAGAAGAGACCCAGTACTTC. This gives the protein CAISPGTEETQYF.

V is TRBV10-2 and J is TRBJ1-1; possibly TRBD1 for D (5 bases). The CDR3 spans 14 residues. Deletions cut 3 bases from V and 6 bases from J, with 14 bases between. CDR1 is WSHSY, CDR2 SAAADI, per germline. The CDR3, as DNA: TGCGCCAGCAGTGATCGGGCAGGGAATGCTGAAGCTTTCTTT. Translation: CASSDRAGNAEAFF.

V is TRBV7-2 and J is TRBJ1-6; 8 bases fit TRBD1. Germline lookup yields CDR1 SGHTA and CDR2 FQGNSA. This CDR3 comprises 13 residues. With V trimmed by 4 bases and J by 10 bases, 3 bases remained unmatched. The CDR3 sequence is CASSSTGDSPLHF. CDR3 nucleotide sequence: TGTGCCAGCAGCTCGACAGGGGACTCACCCCTCCACTTT. Filled out from reference TRBV7-2 and TRBJ1-6, the complete variable domain reads GAGVSQSPSNKVTEKGKDVELRCDPISGHTALYWYRQSLGQGLEFLIYFQGNSAPDKSGLPSDRFSAERTGGSVSTLTIQRTQQEDSAVYLCASSSTGDSPLHFGNGTRLTVT.

The chain has TRBV2 and TRBJ2-5, with 8 bases fitting TRBD2. The junction had 8 bases not matched to a gene; V was cut back by 8 bases and J by 3 bases. The germline V gene has CDR1 SNHLY and CDR2 FYNNEI. The CDR3 sequence is 14 residues long. In DNA, the CDR3 is TGTGCCAGCGATGGGGGTAGCGGGGAAGAGACCCAGTACTTC. Translated, it gives CASDGGSGEETQYF.

V and J are TRBV7-6 and TRBJ2-2, with TRBD2 matching over 11 bases. The V and J ends lost 5 bases and 7 bases, in that order; junction bases with no gene match: 12. Per the germline V gene, CDR1 is SGHVS and CDR2 is FNYEAQ. The CDR3 is 17 residues long. CDR3 sequence reads: CASSPTVLAGVNGELFF. The CDR3 DNA sequence: TGTGCCAGCAGCCCGACGGTACTAGCGGGGGTTAACGGGGAGCTGTTTTTT.

The gene calls are TRBV4-2 and TRBJ1-2; D ambiguous. Looked up from germline, CDR1 is LGHNA and CDR2 is YNFKEQ. The CDR3 is made up of 18 amino acids. Trimming took off 0 bases at V and 0 bases at J, with 17 bases between the two ends. CDR3 amino acids: CASSQETAATGANYGYTF. CDR3 sequence (DNA): TGTGCCAGCAGCCAAGAAACGGCAGCAACCGGGGCTAACTATGGCTACACCTTC.

The rearrangement joins TRBV4-1 to TRBJ2-2, with TRBD2 identical over 13 bases. V dropped 1 base and J dropped 4; count of bases not matched to a gene: 9. Germline-derived CDR1 and CDR2 are MGHRA and YSYEKL. The CDR3 runs 19 residues. CDR3 in DNA: TGCGCCAGCAGCCAAGCCTCAGGACTAGCGGGGGTGGGCACCGGGGAGCTGTTTTTT. It specifies CASSQASGLAGVGTGELFF.

The chain joins TRBV3-1 (or the pseudogene TRBV3-2) to TRBJ2-3; 7 positions agree with TRBD2. CDR3 length equals 13 residues. J gave up 4 bases and V 4 bases, and 2 bases lay outside the gene matches. Germline V gives CDR1 LGHDT, CDR2 YNNKEL (reference sequence). CDR3 amino acids: CASSPRGADTQYF. The CDR3 DNA reads as TGTGCCAGCAGCCCCCGGGGGGCAGATACGCAGTATTTT.

This chain uses TRBV19 with TRBJ1-2; D is undetermined. Germline V gene data show CDR1 as LNHDA and CDR2 as SQIVND (reference sequence). This CDR3 has 14 amino acids. Trimming pared 3 bases from V and 5 bases from J, leaving 13 bases between. CDR3 DNA: TGTGCCAGTAGTATCGTACAGAAAGTGTATGGCTACACCTTC. It yields the protein CASSIVQKVYGYTF.

The rearrangement uses TRBV19 and TRBJ1-2; D gene uncertain. Deletions cut 0 bases from V and 4 bases from J, with 12 bases between. The CDR3 runs 15 residues. CDR1 and CDR2 (germline): LNHDA, SQIVND (reference sequence). The CDR3 loop is CASSIDSAALYGYTF. DNA of the CDR3: TGTGCCAGTAGTATAGATTCGGCGGCTCTCTATGGCTACACCTTC.